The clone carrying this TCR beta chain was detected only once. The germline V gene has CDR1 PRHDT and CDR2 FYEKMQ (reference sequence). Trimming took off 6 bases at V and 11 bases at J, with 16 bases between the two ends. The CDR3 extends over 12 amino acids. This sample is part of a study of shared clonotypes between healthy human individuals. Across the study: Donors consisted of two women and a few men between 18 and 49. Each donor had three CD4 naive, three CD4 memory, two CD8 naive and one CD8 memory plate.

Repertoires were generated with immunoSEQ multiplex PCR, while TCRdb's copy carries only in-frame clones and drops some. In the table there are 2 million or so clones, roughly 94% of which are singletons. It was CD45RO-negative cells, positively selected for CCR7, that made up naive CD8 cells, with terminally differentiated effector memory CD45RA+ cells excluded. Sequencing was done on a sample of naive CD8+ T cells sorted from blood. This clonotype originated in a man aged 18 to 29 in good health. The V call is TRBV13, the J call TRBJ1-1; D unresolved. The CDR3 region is CASSSDTVGAFF. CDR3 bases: TGTGCCAGCAGTTCAGACACTGTCGGGGCTTTCTTT.